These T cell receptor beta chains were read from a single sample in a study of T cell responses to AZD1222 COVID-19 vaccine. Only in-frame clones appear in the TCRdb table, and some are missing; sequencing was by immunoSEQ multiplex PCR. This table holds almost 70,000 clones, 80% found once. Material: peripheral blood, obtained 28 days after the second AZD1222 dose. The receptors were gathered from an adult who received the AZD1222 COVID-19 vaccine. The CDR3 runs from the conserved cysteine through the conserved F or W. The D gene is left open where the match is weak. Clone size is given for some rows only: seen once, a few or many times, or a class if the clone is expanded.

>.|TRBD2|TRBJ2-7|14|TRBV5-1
CASTFGTSWSEQYF
TGCGCCAGCACCTTCGGGACTAGCTGGAGCGAGCAGTACTTC
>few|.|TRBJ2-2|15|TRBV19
CASSRGRGRTGELFF
TGTGCCAGTAGTCGGGGGAGAGGACGGACCGGGGAGCTGTTTTTT
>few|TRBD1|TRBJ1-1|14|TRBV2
CASRGTGTDTEAFF
TGTGCCAGCAGAGGGACAGGGACCGATACTGAAGCTTTCTTT
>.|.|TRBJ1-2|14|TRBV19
CASSIDRDYYGYTF
TGTGCCAGTAGTATAGATCGGGATTACTATGGCTACACCTTC
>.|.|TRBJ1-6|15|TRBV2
CASSEAAGTNSPLHF
TGTGCCAGCAGTGAAGCCGCTGGGACAAATTCACCCCTCCACTTT
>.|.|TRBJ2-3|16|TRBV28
CASSSQKTRVTDTQYF
TGTGCCAGCAGTTCGCAAAAGACTAGGGTCACAGATACGCAGTATTTT
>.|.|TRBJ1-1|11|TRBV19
CASKVNTEAFF
TGTGCCAGTAAGGTGAACACTGAAGCTTTCTTT
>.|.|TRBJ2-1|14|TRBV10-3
CAISEVRGDNEQFF
TGTGCCATCAGTGAGGTTAGAGGGGACAATGAGCAGTTCTTC
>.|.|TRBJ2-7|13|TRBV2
CASVKDFRYEQYF
TGTGCCAGCGTTAAGGACTTCCGCTACGAGCAGTACTTC
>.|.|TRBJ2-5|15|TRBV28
CASSFSLAPYETQYF
TGTGCCAGCAGTTTTTCTCTAGCCCCGTATGAGACCCAGTACTTC